The 24 T cell receptor beta chains reported below all come from one sample, sequenced in a study of beta chain features in type 1 diabetes. Expressed TCRB transcripts were sequenced because the isolated RNA had all been reverse transcribed beforehand. Clones were read by immunoSEQ multiplex PCR, and TCRdb kept only the in-frame ones, dropping some. The sample has over 150,000 clones, around 7.8% seen once. Study-wide results and caveats: TCRB CDR3 length was moderately but significantly reduced in all four CD4+ subsets of Type 1 diabetes patients.

Antigens of these TCRs are unknown. The sample consisted of central memory CD4+ T cells from blood. All receptors come from a woman between 40 and 55 years old with type 1 diabetes.

This clone has only one observation. The chain links TRBV6-5 to TRBJ1-6, with D hard to call. Germline V gene sequence: CDR1 MNHEY, CDR2 SVGAGI. The CDR3 contains 15 residues. With 6 bases removed from V and 6 bases from J, the gap between germline ends came to 15 bases. The CDR3 region is CASRAGGRTNSPLHF. As DNA, the CDR3 is TGTGCCAGCAGGGCGGGTGGCCGGACTAATTCACCCCTCCACTTT.

This clone was picked up a small number of times. One end of the junction does not line up with germline, which may come from a read error. Written as DNA, the CDR3 is TGTGCTAGCAGCTTAGGGCTAGCCTTCACAGATACGCAGTATTTT. It encodes CASSLGLAFTDTQYF. The chain couples TRBV7-7 to TRBJ2-3, with a weak D call TRBD2 (5 bases). CDR1 is SSHAT and CDR2 is FNYEAQ in the germline V gene (reference sequence). The CDR3 has 15 amino acids.

This clone was seen only a few times. The chain couples TRBV28 to TRBJ2-7; TRBD2 matches at 10 bases. Germline trimming cut 6 bases from V and 2 bases from J; bases unmatched to any gene: 7. The CDR3 contains 15 residues. In germline, CDR1 is MDHEN, CDR2 SYDVKM. CDR3 sequence reads: CASRLAGGLTYEQYF. CDR3 nucleotides: TGTGCCAGCAGGTTAGCGGGGGGCCTTACCTACGAGCAGTACTTC.

At least ten counts were recorded for this clone. J is TRBJ2-5 and V is TRBV5-6, with TRBD1 matching over 7 bases. The V gene end was trimmed by 4 bases and the J gene end by 5 bases; junction bases not matched to a gene: 11. The germline V gene has CDR1 SGHDT and CDR2 YYEEEE. This CDR3 is built from 15 residues. The DNA for the CDR3 is TGTGCCAGCAGCACACCTGACAGGGTATGGGAGACCCAGTACTTC. This encodes CASSTPDRVWETQYF.

This clone came up a few times. The V and J genes are TRBV6-6 and TRBJ1-1, with D possibly being TRBD1 (6 bases). The CDR3 spans 14 residues. Trimming cost V 7 bases and J 1 base, with 13 bases left between them. Germline lookup yields CDR1 MNHNY and CDR2 SVGAGI (reference sequence). CDR3 protein: CASTDARGNTEAFF. The CDR3 nucleotides read TGTGCCAGCACCGACGCCAGGGGGAACACTGAAGCTTTCTTT.

This clone was observed a few times. The rearrangement joins TRBV28 to TRBJ1-5, with 9 positions matching TRBD1. The germline gives CDR1 MDHEN, CDR2 SYDVKM. V dropped 5 bases and J dropped 7; count of bases not matched to a gene: 9. The CDR3 sequence is 15 residues long. The CDR3 sequence: CASSPFGTGQQPQHF. The CDR3 nucleotides are TGTGCCAGCAGTCCATTCGGGACAGGGCAACAGCCCCAGCATTTT. Supplemented by reference TRBV28 and TRBJ1-5, the full variable domain reads DVKVTQSSRYLVKRTGEKVFLECVQDMDHENMFWYRQDPGLGLRLIYFSYDVKMKEKGDIPEGYSVSREKKERFSLILESASTNQTSMYLCASSPFGTGQQPQHFGDGTRLSIL.

This clone was recorded a few times. The V call is TRBV4-2, the J call TRBJ2-6, with 7 bases fitting TRBD1. After removal of 4 bases from V and 0 bases from J, the junction contained 12 bases not matched to a gene. The CDR3 has 19 residues. Germline V gene sequence: CDR1 LGHNA, CDR2 YNFKEQ. The CDR3 here is CASSLAPGQTSSGANVLTF. CDR3 bases: TGTGCCAGCAGCCTGGCCCCGGGACAGACAAGCTCTGGGGCCAACGTCCTGACTTTC.

The chain is built from TRBV5-1 and TRBJ1-1; D remains unclear. Trimming left V 5 bases short and J 1 base short, with 12 bases between. Germline V gene data show CDR1 as SGHRS and CDR2 as YFSETQ. This CDR3 is built from 14 residues. The CDR3 coding sequence is TGCGCCAGCAGACCCGGAGGTCAGAACACTGAAGCTTTCTTT. It yields the protein CASRPGGQNTEAFF.

The CDR3 nucleotides are TGTGCCAGCAGTGATATGGGGGCCGGGGCCAACGTCCTGACTTTC. Translated, it gives CASSDMGAGANVLTF. This chain links TRBV25-1 with TRBJ2-6, with D perhaps matching TRBD1 (6 bases). V was shortened by 3 bases and J by 4 bases, with 10 bases between the two germline ends. CDR1 and CDR2 from the germline V gene are MGHDK and SYGVNS. There are 15 residues in the CDR3.

This clone was picked up a small number of times. V and J are TRBV6-5 and TRBJ1-5, with a weak D call TRBD1 (5 bases). The germline V and J ends were trimmed by 0 bases and 7 bases, with 13 bases remaining between them. Germline lookup yields CDR1 MNHEY and CDR2 SVGAGI. The length of the CDR3 is 15 residues. The CDR3: CASSYSGSREQPQHF. CDR3 nucleotide sequence: TGTGCCAGCAGTTACTCTGGGTCCAGGGAACAGCCCCAGCATTTT.

V and J are TRBV11-2 and TRBJ1-1; unclear D gene. In germline, CDR1 is SGHAT, CDR2 FQNNGV. V gave up 3 bases and J gave up 1 base, with 6 bases separating them. The CDR3 length is 13 residues. The CDR3 DNA is TGTGCCAGCAGCTTTAACAGGAACACTGAAGCTTTCTTT. Protein sequence: CASSFNRNTEAFF.

V gene TRBV9 combines with J gene TRBJ1-2; possibly TRBD1 for D (5 bases). Germline CDR1 SGDLS, CDR2 YYNGEE. V was clipped by 0 bases and J by 8 bases, with 11 bases between them. This CDR3 has 13 residues. The chain's CDR3 is CASSVEEDTGYTF. The CDR3, as DNA: TGTGCCAGCAGCGTAGAAGAGGACACCGGCTACACCTTC. Filled out from reference TRBV9 and TRBJ1-2, the complete variable domain reads DSGVTQTPKHLITATGQRVTLRCSPRSGDLSVYWYQQSLDQGLQFLIQYYNGEERAKGNILERFSAQQFPDLHSELNLSSLELGDSALYFCASSVEEDTGYTFGSGTRLTVV.

This clone showed up just a few times. The V and J genes are TRBV19 and TRBJ2-5, with 11 positions matching TRBD2. The germline V gene has CDR1 LNHDA and CDR2 SQIVND (reference sequence). Trimming at V came to 6 bases and at J to 1 base, leaving 7 bases not matched to a gene. The CDR3 contains 16 residues. CDR3 loop: CASRPTSGGFQETQYF. The DNA of the CDR3 is TGTGCCAGTAGGCCTACTAGCGGGGGTTTCCAAGAGACCCAGTACTTC. Supplemented by reference TRBV19 and TRBJ2-5, the full variable domain reads DGGITQSPKYLFRKEGQNVTLSCEQNLNHDAMYWYRQDPGQGLRLIYYSQIVNDFQKGDIAEGYSVSREKKESFPLTVTSAQKNPTAFYLCASRPTSGGFQETQYFGPGTRLLVL.

This CDR3 is CASSALGGAGGNTIYF. The CDR3 DNA reads TGTGCCAGCAGCGCCCTAGGGGGCGCGGGGGGAAACACCATATATTTT. The chain recombines TRBV9 with TRBJ1-3, with 7 bases fitting TRBD1. From germline, CDR1 is SGDLS and CDR2 YYNGEE. V lost 3 bases, J lost 4 bases, and 10 bases stayed unmatched. The CDR3 has 16 amino acids.

Only a few counts were recorded for this clone. The chain combines TRBV27 with TRBJ1-5, with D perhaps matching TRBD1 (5 bases). The CDR3 sequence is 15 residues long. CDR1 is MNHEY, CDR2 SMNVEV, per germline (reference sequence). V was trimmed by 6 bases and J by 2 bases, leaving 14 bases between them. In nucleotides, the CDR3 is TGTGCCAGCAGCCTCATGGGGGGGGGCAATCAGCCCCAGCATTTT. Translation: CASSLMGGGNQPQHF.

This clone has a handful of counts. V gene TRBV28 combines with J gene TRBJ1-4; 7 bases align to TRBD1. Germline V gives CDR1 MDHEN, CDR2 SYDVKM. The CDR3 is made up of 13 amino acids. Unmatched junction bases numbered 5, after V lost 5 bases and J lost 8 bases. The CDR3 protein is CASSPTGREKLFF. The CDR3 DNA reads TGTGCCAGCAGTCCGACAGGGCGCGAAAAACTGTTTTTT.

The rearrangement uses TRBV7-2 and TRBJ2-1; the D gene is possibly TRBD1 (5 bases). The CDR3 contains 13 residues. V was trimmed by 5 bases and J by 9 bases, leaving 14 bases between them. Germline CDR1 and CDR2: SGHTA and FQGNSA. CDR3 residues: CASSPDRWGEQFF. CDR3 sequence (DNA): TGTGCCAGCAGCCCCGACAGATGGGGTGAGCAGTTCTTC.

This clone was observed a handful of times. This chain links TRBV5-1 with TRBJ2-1; the match to TRBD2 covers 10 bases. Trimming at V came to 0 bases and at J to 6 bases, leaving 6 bases not matched to a gene. Germline-derived CDR1 and CDR2 are SGHRS and YFSETQ. The length of the CDR3 is 16 residues. For the CDR3, the DNA is TGCGCCAGCAGCTTGGGTAGTAGCGGGGGGACCAATGAGCAGTTCTTC. Its protein is CASSLGSSGGTNEQFF.

This clone turned up a few times. The rearrangement uses TRBV9 and TRBJ2-5, with a tentative D call TRBD2 (7 bases). Trimming removed 3 bases from V and 4 bases from J, with 13 bases in between. The CDR3 length is 14 residues. Germline V lookup: CDR1 SGDLS, CDR2 YYNGEE. CDR3 nucleotides: TGTGCCAGCAGCGGGGGGGGCTGGAGAGAGACCCAGTACTTC. It specifies CASSGGGWRETQYF.

This rearrangement joins TRBV6-1 to TRBJ1-5, with D perhaps matching TRBD1 (6 bases). From germline, CDR1 is MNHNS and CDR2 SASEGT. The CDR3 is 15 amino acids. V was shortened by 7 bases and J by 5 bases, with 18 bases between the two germline ends. CDR3 sequence (DNA): TGTGCCAGCACCTTGACAGGATTGTCTCATCAGCCCCAGCATTTT. As protein: CASTLTGLSHQPQHF.

This clone was seen more than once but under ten times. This chain connects TRBV18 to TRBJ1-1; D is possibly TRBD1 (5 bases). The V and J ends lost 4 bases and 4 bases respectively, with 16 bases between them. CDR1 is KGHSH and CDR2 is LQKENI in the germline V gene. The CDR3 has 15 residues. CDR3 nucleotides: TGTGCCAGCTCACTAACGGGGGTTTCGGGCACTGAAGCTTTCTTT. The encoded protein is CASSLTGVSGTEAFF.

The chain couples TRBV9 to TRBJ1-1; tentatively, D is TRBD1 (6 bases). Germline assignment: CDR1 SGDLS and CDR2 YYNGEE. V gave up 0 bases and J gave up 0 bases, with 15 bases separating them. The CDR3 contains 17 residues. CDR3 region: CASSVAGGGAMNTEAFF. The DNA of the CDR3 is TGTGCCAGCAGCGTAGCTGGGGGGGGCGCAATGAACACTGAAGCTTTCTTT.

This clone has more than one count but fewer than ten. The chain is built from TRBV7-2 and TRBJ1-4; the D gene is possibly TRBD1 (5 bases). The V gene lost 5 bases and the J gene lost 4 bases, with 8 bases spanning the gap. Germline V gene lookup returns CDR1 SGHTA and CDR2 FQGNSA. There are 13 residues in the CDR3. The CDR3 loop is CASSRGSNEKLFF. The CDR3 DNA is TGTGCCAGCAGCCGGGGGAGTAATGAAAAACTGTTTTTT.

The V and J genes are TRBV9 and TRBJ1-1; D possibly corresponds to TRBD1 (5 bases). This CDR3 spans 15 amino acids. V was clipped by 3 bases and J by 1 base, with 13 bases between them. Per the germline V gene, CDR1 is SGDLS and CDR2 is YYNGEE. The CDR3 sequence: CASSGQGFPNTEAFF. CDR3 nucleotides: TGTGCCAGCAGCGGGCAGGGATTCCCGAACACTGAAGCTTTCTTT.